Below, 21 T cell receptor beta chains from the same sample are listed, as sequenced in a study of glioma-infiltrating T cells after dendritic cell vaccination. Method: immunoSEQ multiplex PCR; TCRdb's copy keeps in-frame clones and lacks some. This repertoire shows approximately 82,000 clones, around nine tenths found once; its top ten account for approximately 3.2%. The specimen was blood, collected before dendritic cell vaccination. The receptors were sampled from a human donor with glioblastoma.

This sequence joins TRBV2 and TRBJ2-7; TRBD1 matches 7 bases. CDR1 is SNHLY and CDR2 is FYNNEI in the germline V gene. Trimming removed 0 bases from V and 2 bases from J; junction bases left unmatched: 4. The CDR3 has 15 residues. The DNA for the CDR3 is TGTGCCAGCAGTGAAGCTGGGCAGGGGGCCTACGAGCAGTACTTC. Its translation: CASSEAGQGAYEQYF.

The rearrangement joins TRBV2 to TRBJ1-2, with D possibly being TRBD1 (5 bases). Trimming pared 8 bases from V and 6 bases from J, leaving 16 bases between. The CDR3 is 13 residues long. The germline V gene encodes CDR1 SNHLY and CDR2 FYNNEI. DNA of the CDR3: TGTGCCAGCTCCGAATGGGGCAGGGATGGCTACACCTTC. This translates into CASSEWGRDGYTF.

The chain couples TRBV7-8 to TRBJ2-1; 8 nucleotides agree with TRBD1. V shed 7 bases and J 5 bases; nucleotides not matched to a gene: 10. CDR1 is SGHVS, CDR2 FQNEAQ, per germline. CDR3 length: 15 amino acids. The DNA for the CDR3 is TGTGCCAGCAACTTGGGCCAGGGGGCGAACAATGAGCAGTTCTTC. This sequence encodes CASNLGQGANNEQFF. Combining the CDR3 with reference TRBV7-8 and TRBJ2-1 gives the whole variable domain GAGVSQSPRYKVAKRGQDVALRCDPISGHVSLFWYQQALGQGPEFLTYFQNEAQLDKSGLPSDRFFAERPEGSVSTLKIQRTQQEDSAVYLCASNLGQGANNEQFFGPGTRLTVL.

The chain links TRBV29-1 to TRBJ2-1, with D hard to call. Germline lookup yields CDR1 SQVTM and CDR2 ANQGSEA. This CDR3 is 13 amino acids long. V was cut by 6 bases and J by 1 base, with 10 bases left in between. DNA of the CDR3: TGCAGCGTCCCGCTCGGGTCCTACAATGAGCAGTTCTTC. Its translation: CSVPLGSYNEQFF.

DNA of the CDR3: TGTGCCAGCAGTTACTTGGCGGGAGGGTACGAGCAGTACTTC. It encodes CASSYLAGGYEQYF. The chain recombines TRBV6-5 with TRBJ2-7; TRBD2 matches at 9 bases. Germline CDR1 and CDR2: MNHEY and SVGAGI. V dropped 1 base and J dropped 4; count of bases not matched to a gene: 2. The CDR3 sequence is 14 residues long.

On this clone itself: Within the sample, other DNA sequences also encode this same CDR3. This sequence joins TRBV5-1 and TRBJ1-2; D might be TRBD1 (6 bases). Germline assignment: CDR1 SGHRS and CDR2 YFSETQ. CDR3 size: 13 residues. Trimming cost V 2 bases and J 2 bases, with 7 bases left between them. The CDR3 here is CASSLGGNYGYTF. In nucleotides, the CDR3 is TGCGCCAGCAGCTTAGGGGGAAACTATGGCTACACCTTC.

The chain combines TRBV30 with TRBJ2-1, with 8 nucleotides matching TRBD2. This CDR3 comprises 14 residues. Per germline, CDR1 GTSNPN and CDR2 SVGIG (reference sequence). V shed 5 bases, J shed 0 bases, and the junction held 3 bases outside the gene matches. The CDR3 DNA follows: TGTGCCTGGGAGCGGGAGAGCTCCTACAATGAGCAGTTCTTC. Translating gives CAWERESSYNEQFF. Complete variable domain (other parts from reference TRBV30 and TRBJ2-1): SQTIHQWPATLVQPVGSPLSLECTVEGTSNPNLYWYRQAAGRGLQLLFYSVGIGQISSEVPQNLSASRPQDRQFILSSKKLLLSDSGFYLCAWERESSYNEQFFGPGTRLTVL.

This clone came up once. The chain combines TRBV30 with TRBJ2-7; 8 bases match TRBD2. With 1 base clipped from V and 6 bases from J, the junction kept 5 bases outside the gene matches. CDR1 GTSNPN and CDR2 SVGIG come from the germline V gene (reference sequence). This CDR3 comprises 13 residues. CDR3: CAWSGAGAREQYF. The CDR3 DNA reads TGTGCCTGGAGTGGAGCGGGGGCGCGCGAGCAGTACTTC.

This rearrangement joins TRBV6-5 to TRBJ2-2; 14 bases map to TRBD2. V lost 4 bases, J lost 8 bases, and 6 bases stayed unmatched. CDR3 size: 16 residues. Germline V gene lookup returns CDR1 MNHEY and CDR2 SVGAGI. The CDR3 DNA reads as TGTGCCAGCAGTTCCGGGACTAGCGGGAGTTTAGGGGAGCTGTTTTTT. Protein product: CASSSGTSGSLGELFF.

The chain has TRBV6-1 and TRBJ1-2, with 11 bases that match TRBD1. Trimming cost V 4 bases and J 8 bases; bases outside gene matches: 9. The CDR3 contains 15 residues. Germline values: CDR1 MNHNS, CDR2 SASEGT. For the CDR3, the DNA is TGTGCCAGCAGTGCACCCGGGACAGGGGGTTTGGGCTACACCTTC. Translation gives CASSAPGTGGLGYTF.

The chain has TRBV6-5 and TRBJ2-2; 8 nucleotides line up with TRBD2. Germline CDR1 MNHEY, CDR2 SVGAGI. The V gene end was trimmed by 2 bases and the J gene end by 6 bases; junction bases not matched to a gene: 8. The CDR3 spans 16 residues. The CDR3 nucleotides are TGTGCCAGCAGTTACCGAGCGGGAGTTGTGTCCGGGGAGCTGTTTTTT. Residues: CASSYRAGVVSGELFF.

V usage is TRBV2 and J usage is TRBJ2-7, with 7 bases matching TRBD1. The CDR3 length is 13 residues. V lost 5 bases, J lost 2 bases, and 3 bases stayed unmatched. Per the germline V gene, CDR1 is SNHLY and CDR2 is FYNNEI. In DNA form, the CDR3 reads TGTGCCAGCAGTCGACAGGGCCCCTACGAGCAGTACTTC. It translates to CASSRQGPYEQYF.

The chain links TRBV15 to TRBJ1-4; D is uncertain. Germline values: CDR1 LNHNV, CDR2 YYDKDF (reference sequence). CDR3 length equals 12 residues. Trimming shortened V by 4 bases and J by 5 bases, and 5 bases separated the two germline ends. For the CDR3, the DNA is TGTGCCACCAGCACCCTCAATGAAAAACTGTTTTTT. Encoded protein: CATSTLNEKLFF. Together with reference TRBV15 and TRBJ1-4, the CDR3 gives the full variable domain: DAMVIQNPRYQVTQFGKPVTLSCSQTLNHNVMYWYQQKSSQAPKLLFHYYDKDFNNEADTPDNFQSRRPNTSFCFLDIRSPGLGDTAMYLCATSTLNEKLFFGSGTQLSVL.

The CDR3 bases are TGTGCCAGCAGTGACTCGCTTGGGCAGGGGGCCCGCGTTAATCAGCCCCAGCATTTT. It codes for CASSDSLGQGARVNQPQHF. The chain links TRBV6-4 to TRBJ1-5; 8 nucleotides line up with TRBD1. CDR1 and CDR2 (germline): MRHNA, SNTAGT. J was trimmed by 4 bases and V by 0 bases; bases with no gene match: 14. The CDR3 spans 19 residues.

The chain is built from TRBV19 and TRBJ2-3; TRBD2 agrees at 9 bases. CDR1 is LNHDA, CDR2 SQIVND, per germline (reference sequence). This CDR3 is built from 16 residues. The trim removed 5 bases at V and 7 bases at J, leaving 13 bases unmatched. CDR3 coding DNA: TGTGCCAGTAGTGAAATTAGCGGGGGTCATGTTTATACGCAGTATTTT. Its translation is CASSEISGGHVYTQYF.

The CDR3, as DNA: TGTGCCAGCAGTTACCTAATGGACAGCTTCTATGGCTACACCTTC. Encoded protein: CASSYLMDSFYGYTF. The chain joins TRBV6-5 to TRBJ1-2, with D perhaps matching TRBD1 (6 bases). Trimming removed 2 bases at V and 4 bases at J, with 14 bases between. CDR3 length equals 15 residues. Per the germline V gene, CDR1 is MNHEY and CDR2 is SVGAGI.

The rearrangement links TRBV5-1 to TRBJ2-7; TRBD1 aligns across 9 bases. Germline V gene data show CDR1 as SGHRS and CDR2 as YFSETQ. J was trimmed by 9 bases and V by 0 bases; bases with no gene match: 10. The CDR3 is 15 amino acids. DNA of the CDR3: TGCGCCAGCAGCTTGGACGGGACAGGGCTTAATGGGCAGTACTTC. Translation gives CASSLDGTGLNGQYF.

The V call is TRBV9, the J call TRBJ2-1, with D perhaps matching TRBD1 (5 bases). V dropped 3 bases and J dropped 0 bases, with 13 bases sitting between them. This CDR3 comprises 16 residues. Per the germline V gene, CDR1 is SGDLS and CDR2 is YYNGEE. CDR3 region: CASSAPDTLSYNEQFF. The CDR3, as DNA: TGTGCCAGCAGCGCACCGGACACTCTCTCCTACAATGAGCAGTTCTTC. The complete variable domain, with remaining parts taken from reference TRBV9 and TRBJ2-1, reads DSGVTQTPKHLITATGQRVTLRCSPRSGDLSVYWYQQSLDQGLQFLIQYYNGEERAKGNILERFSAQQFPDLHSELNLSSLELGDSALYFCASSAPDTLSYNEQFFGPGTRLTVL.

The gene calls are TRBV7-2 and TRBJ2-7; 9 bases agree with TRBD1. This CDR3 region has 14 residues. The V and J ends lost 6 bases and 7 bases, in that order; junction bases with no gene match: 10. Germline CDR1 and CDR2: SGHTA and FQGNSA. For the CDR3, the DNA is TGTGCCAGCAGTTACGGGACAGGGAGACCGGAGCAGTACTTC. Translation gives CASSYGTGRPEQYF.

This clone appeared once. This chain links TRBV10-2 with TRBJ2-5; no definite D call. The CDR3 contains 12 residues. Germline V gene lookup returns CDR1 WSHSY and CDR2 SAAADI. V shed 5 bases and J shed 5 bases, with 9 bases lying between them. The CDR3 region is CASSRLEETQYF. Here the CDR3 DNA reads TGCGCCAGCAGTCGGCTGGAGGAGACCCAGTACTTC.

V usage is TRBV11-2 and J usage is TRBJ2-1, with D possibly matching TRBD2 (5 bases). Germline CDR1 and CDR2: SGHAT and FQNNGV. This CDR3 comprises 14 residues. Trimming took 5 bases from V and 10 from J, leaving 18 bases between them. CDR3 amino acids: CASSHQQRSVEQFF. CDR3 bases: TGTGCCAGCAGCCATCAACAGCGGAGCGTAGAGCAGTTCTTC.